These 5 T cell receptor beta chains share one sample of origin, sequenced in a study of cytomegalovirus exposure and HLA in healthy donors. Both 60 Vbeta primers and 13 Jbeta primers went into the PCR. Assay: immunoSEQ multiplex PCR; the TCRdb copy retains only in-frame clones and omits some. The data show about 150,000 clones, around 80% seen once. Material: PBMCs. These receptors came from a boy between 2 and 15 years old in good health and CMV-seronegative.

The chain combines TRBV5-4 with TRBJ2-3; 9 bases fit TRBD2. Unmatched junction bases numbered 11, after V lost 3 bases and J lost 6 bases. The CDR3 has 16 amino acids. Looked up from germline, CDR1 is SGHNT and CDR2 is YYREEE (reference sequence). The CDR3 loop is CASSSTAGGPWDTQYF. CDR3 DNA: TGTGCCAGCAGCTCCACGGCGGGAGGGCCATGGGATACGCAGTATTTT.

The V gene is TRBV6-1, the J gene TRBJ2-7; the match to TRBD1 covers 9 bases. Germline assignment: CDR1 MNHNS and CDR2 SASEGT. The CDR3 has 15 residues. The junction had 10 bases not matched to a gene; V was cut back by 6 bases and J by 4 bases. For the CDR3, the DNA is TGTGCCAGCAGAGAACCCGGGACAGGGTATTACGAGCAGTACTTC. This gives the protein CASREPGTGYYEQYF.

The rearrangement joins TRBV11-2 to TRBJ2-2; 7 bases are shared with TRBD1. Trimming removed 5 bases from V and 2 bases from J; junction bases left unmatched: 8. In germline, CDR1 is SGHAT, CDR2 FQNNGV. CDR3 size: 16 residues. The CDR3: CASSDQQGINTGELFF. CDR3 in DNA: TGTGCCAGCAGCGATCAACAGGGGATCAACACCGGGGAGCTGTTTTTT.

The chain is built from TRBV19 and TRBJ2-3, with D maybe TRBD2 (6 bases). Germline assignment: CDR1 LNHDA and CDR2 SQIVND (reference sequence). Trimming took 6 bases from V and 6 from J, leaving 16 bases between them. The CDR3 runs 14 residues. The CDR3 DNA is TGTGCCAGTAGCCCCCGGACTATTGATGATACGCAGTATTTT. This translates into CASSPRTIDDTQYF.

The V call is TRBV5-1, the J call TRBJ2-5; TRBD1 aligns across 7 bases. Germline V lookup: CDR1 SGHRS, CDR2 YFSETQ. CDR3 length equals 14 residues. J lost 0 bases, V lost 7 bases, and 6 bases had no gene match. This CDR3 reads CASRGDRDQETQYF. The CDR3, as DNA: TGCGCCAGCCGTGGCGACAGGGACCAAGAGACCCAGTACTTC.